The rows below give T cell receptor beta chains drawn from one sample of a study of blood T cells in healthy people across ages. One entry per CDR3 protein, called by TCRdb with MiXCR from the 5' RACE reads. The table includes hundreds of thousands of distinct CDR3 sequences, under 30% detected once. In addition, the sample was reused for a study of T cells of mothers and their children.

Material for sequencing was blood. These receptors were collected from a boy between 5 and 17 years old in good health. Both conserved end residues are part of each CDR3. A D gene is named only where the DNA matches it firmly. The size field is filled for only some rows; it gives once, few, many or a size class.

j_gene: TRBJ2-4
abundance: .
v_gene: TRBV7-2
d_gene: TRBD2
CDR3nt: TGTGCCAGCAGCTTAGACGGGGGGTTAGCCAAAAACATTCAGTACTTC
CDR3aa: CASSLDGGLAKNIQYF

j_gene: TRBJ2-7
abundance: few
v_gene: TRBV28
d_gene: TRBD1
CDR3nt: TGTGCCAGCAGTTTACCGACAGGGACCTACGAGCAGTACTTC
CDR3aa: CASSLPTGTYEQYF

j_gene: TRBJ2-5
abundance: .
v_gene: TRBV5-5
d_gene: .
CDR3nt: TGTGCCAGCAGCTTGGGACAGTCCTTTCGGACCCAGTACTTC
CDR3aa: CASSLGQSFRTQYF

j_gene: TRBJ2-7
abundance: .
v_gene: TRBV5-1
d_gene: .
CDR3nt: TGCGCCAGCAGCCCCAGCACGGACGCGTCCTACGAGCAGTACTTC
CDR3aa: CASSPSTDASYEQYF

j_gene: TRBJ2-3
abundance: .
v_gene: TRBV20-1
d_gene: TRBD1
CDR3nt: TGCAGTGCTAGTCAGGGGGCTAGCACAGATACGCAGTATTTT
CDR3aa: CSASQGASTDTQYF

j_gene: TRBJ1-4
abundance: many
v_gene: TRBV5-5
d_gene: TRBD1
CDR3nt: TGTGCCAGCAGCTTGTTTACGGGACAGAATAATGAAAAACTGTTTTTT
CDR3aa: CASSLFTGQNNEKLFF

j_gene: TRBJ2-1
abundance: few
v_gene: TRBV4-3
d_gene: .
CDR3nt: TGCGCCAGCAGTGAGACAAGACAACCAGCCTACAATGAGCAGTTCTTC
CDR3aa: CASSETRQPAYNEQFF

j_gene: TRBJ2-3
abundance: .
v_gene: TRBV28
d_gene: .
CDR3nt: TGTGCCAGCGCCGATTACCTCACAGATACGCAGTATTTT
CDR3aa: CASADYLTDTQYF

j_gene: TRBJ2-1
abundance: .
v_gene: TRBV27
d_gene: TRBD2
CDR3nt: TGTGCCAGCAGTTCGGGACTAGCGGGAGTGGTTCTCAATGAGCAGTTCTTC
CDR3aa: CASSSGLAGVVLNEQFF

j_gene: TRBJ1-1
abundance: once
v_gene: TRBV28
d_gene: .
CDR3nt: TGTGCCAGCAGGGGAAGGACCCCTTTGGGAGCTTTCTTT
CDR3aa: CASRGRTPLGAFF

j_gene: TRBJ2-1
abundance: .
v_gene: TRBV9
d_gene: .
CDR3nt: TGTGCCAGCAACCCAGTACATGGAAATGAGCAGTTCTTC
CDR3aa: CASNPVHGNEQFF

j_gene: TRBJ2-7
abundance: .
v_gene: TRBV28
d_gene: TRBD2
CDR3nt: TGTGCCAGCAGTCCCGGGGGGGGTTCCCTCTACGAGCAGTACTTC
CDR3aa: CASSPGGGSLYEQYF

j_gene: TRBJ2-3
abundance: .
v_gene: TRBV28
d_gene: TRBD2
CDR3nt: TGTGCCAGCACTAATAGCGGGAGGGCAGATACGCAGTATTTT
CDR3aa: CASTNSGRADTQYF

j_gene: TRBJ2-7
abundance: few
v_gene: TRBV5-5
d_gene: .
CDR3nt: TGTGCCAGCAGCGCAGGATACAGTAACTGCGAGCAGTACTTC
CDR3aa: CASSAGYSNCEQYF

j_gene: TRBJ2-5
abundance: .
v_gene: TRBV20-1
d_gene: .
CDR3nt: TGCAGTGCTAGAGATCTTGGGGGAAACCAAGAGACCCAGTACTTC
CDR3aa: CSARDLGGNQETQYF

j_gene: TRBJ2-1
abundance: .
v_gene: TRBV20-1
d_gene: TRBD1
CDR3nt: TGCAGTGCTAGCCGCCGCCGGACAGGGGGAGAGCAGTTCTTC
CDR3aa: CSASRRRTGGEQFF

j_gene: TRBJ2-2
abundance: .
v_gene: TRBV27
d_gene: TRBD2
CDR3nt: TGTGCCAGCAGACTAGCGGGGGACACCGGGGAGCTGTTTTTT
CDR3aa: CASRLAGDTGELFF

j_gene: TRBJ2-5
abundance: .
v_gene: TRBV20-1
d_gene: .
CDR3nt: TGCAGTGCTAACCGGGACACTGAAGAGACCCAGTACTTC
CDR3aa: CSANRDTEETQYF

j_gene: TRBJ1-2
abundance: few
v_gene: TRBV29-1
d_gene: TRBD1
CDR3nt: TGCAGCGTTGAACGCAGGGGGCTCAACTATGGCTACACCTTC
CDR3aa: CSVERRGLNYGYTF

j_gene: TRBJ1-2
abundance: .
v_gene: TRBV9
d_gene: TRBD1
CDR3nt: TGTGCCAGCAGCGTAGATCCACAGGGGAGAGACTATGGCTACACCTTC
CDR3aa: CASSVDPQGRDYGYTF

j_gene: TRBJ2-7
abundance: .
v_gene: TRBV5-5
d_gene: .
CDR3nt: TGTGCCAGCACCATCTCTAGCGTGCCCTCTTATAGCTCCTACGAGCAGTACTTC
CDR3aa: CASTISSVPSYSSYEQYF

j_gene: TRBJ2-7
abundance: .
v_gene: TRBV13
d_gene: .
CDR3nt: TGTGCCAGCAGCTTAGCAACGGGGCCGACCTACGAGCAGTACTTC
CDR3aa: CASSLATGPTYEQYF